These 4 T cell receptor beta chains originate from one sample sequenced in a study of T cells in Graves' hyperthyroidism and ophthalmopathy. What was amplified from RNA transcripts were TCR beta CDR3 regions. An initial round of RT-PCR targeting the TCR CDR3 relied on the HTBI primer set. TCRdb called the multiplex PCR reads again in MiXCR, with one record for every CDR3 protein. The table has almost 350,000 distinct CDR3 sequences, around 18% seen once. The sample taken for sequencing was blood. All receptors come from a woman between 40 and 50 years old with Graves' ophthalmopathy.

This clonotype occurred many times. The chain employs TRBV12-3 or TRBV12-4 and TRBJ1-1, with D uncertain. V was trimmed by 6 bases and J by 1 base, leaving 12 bases between them. This CDR3 has 14 amino acids. The CDR3 DNA is TGTGCCAGCAGGGAGACACCTACGAACACTGAAGCTTTCTTT. This translates into CASRETPTNTEAFF.

At least ten counts were recorded for this clonotype. The chain uses TRBV7-9 and TRBJ1-1, with no clear D. Germline V gives CDR1 SEHNR, CDR2 FQNEAQ (reference sequence). CDR3 size: 14 residues. With 7 bases removed from V and 0 bases from J, the gap between germline ends came to 12 bases. CDR3 amino acids: CASTTWDMNTEAFF. The CDR3 coding sequence is TGTGCCAGCACCACCTGGGATATGAACACTGAAGCTTTCTTT.

Remarks on this clonotype: One junction end does not reproduce the germline sequence, and a read error may be involved. The chain uses TRBV12-3 or TRBV12-4 and TRBJ1-1; D is possibly TRBD1 (6 bases). The CDR3 is made up of 13 amino acids. The CDR3 DNA reads TGTGCCAGCAGACAGGGCATGAACATTGAAGCTTTCTTT. Encoded protein: CASRQGMNIEAFF.

In its sample, this clonotype was seen many times. The chain uses TRBV12-3 or TRBV12-4 and TRBJ1-2; D not certain. V was clipped by 3 bases and J by 5 bases, with 10 bases between them. The CDR3 sequence is 13 residues long. The CDR3 here is CASSFYKEYGYTF. The CDR3 coding sequence is TGTGCCAGCAGTTTTTATAAAGAATATGGCTACACCTTC.